This T cell receptor (beta chain) was found in a study of blood T cell repertoires in COVID-19. Profiling relied on immunoSEQ multiplex PCR, and the TCRdb table lists in-frame clones only, not all of them. The sample shows approximately 180,000 clones, around nine tenths of them seen only once. CDR1 and CDR2 from the germline V gene are GTSNPN and SVGIG (reference sequence). Trimming pared 7 bases from V and 8 bases from J, leaving 12 bases between. The CDR3 loop spans 11 amino acids. The J gene is TRBJ1-3, the V gene TRBV30, with no clear D. The sequencing sample was made of peripheral blood. The TCR sequence derives from a man aged 50 to 59 with acute or convalescent COVID-19. As DNA, the CDR3 is TGTGCCTCCCGAGGGCCGGACACCATATATTTT. Its protein product is CASRGPDTIYF. Variable domain in full (rest from reference TRBV30 and TRBJ1-3): SQTIHQWPATLVQPVGSPLSLECTVEGTSNPNLYWYRQAAGRGLQLLFYSVGIGQISSEVPQNLSASRPQDRQFILSSKKLLLSDSGFYLCASRGPDTIYFGEGSWLTVV.